The rows below give T cell receptor beta chains drawn from one sample of a study of blood T cells in healthy people across ages. TCRdb reprocessed the 5' RACE reads via MiXCR and lists one record per CDR3 protein. The table shows 700,000 or so distinct CDR3 sequences, with approximately 40% occurring only once. Sequencing was carried out using blood. These receptors were obtained from a man older than 75 in good health. Each CDR3 is given with its conserved first and last residue. Fields, in order: D gene, clone size, J gene, V gene, CDR3 protein, CDR3 DNA. The D gene is left open where the match is weak. Some rows have no size entry. The others give once, few or many, or a class for an expanded clone.

D: TRBD2
size: .
J: TRBJ2-1
V: TRBV3-1
CDR3: CASSPVRAGGYNEQFF
DNA: TGTGCCAGCAGCCCGGTGAGAGCGGGAGGGTACAATGAGCAGTTCTTC

D: .
size: few
J: TRBJ2-6
V: TRBV4-3
CDR3: CASSQDLARQAGANVLTF
DNA: TGCGCCAGCAGCCAAGATTTGGCCAGGCAAGCTGGGGCCAACGTCCTGACTTTC

D: .
size: few
J: TRBJ1-4
V: TRBV5-5
CDR3: CASSLVEVATNEKLFF
DNA: TGTGCCAGCAGCTTGGTAGAGGTCGCAACTAATGAAAAACTGTTTTTT

D: .
size: few
J: TRBJ2-5
V: TRBV9
CDR3: CASSAGQPGPRGETQYF
DNA: TGTGCCAGCAGCGCCGGTCAACCGGGACCCCGAGGGGAGACCCAGTACTTC

D: .
size: few
J: TRBJ2-7
V: TRBV20-1
CDR3: CSASQDSYEQYF
DNA: TGCAGTGCTAGCCAGGACTCCTACGAGCAGTACTTC

D: .
size: .
J: TRBJ2-1
V: TRBV29-1
CDR3: CSAQGRYNEQFF
DNA: TGCAGCGCCCAAGGCCGGTACAATGAGCAGTTCTTC

D: TRBD1
size: .
J: TRBJ1-2
V: TRBV28
CDR3: CASSSLPTGRGGYTF
DNA: TGTGCCAGCAGTTCGCTCCCGACAGGGCGGGGGGGCTACACCTTC

D: TRBD2
size: .
J: TRBJ2-1
V: TRBV20-1
CDR3: CSARDPKREAHEQFF
DNA: TGCAGTGCTAGAGATCCGAAGCGGGAGGCCCATGAGCAGTTCTTC

D: TRBD1
size: .
J: TRBJ2-7
V: TRBV29-1
CDR3: CSVEDPGTGGYEQYF
DNA: TGCAGCGTTGAAGATCCCGGGACAGGCGGCTACGAGCAGTACTTC

D: TRBD2
size: .
J: TRBJ2-1
V: TRBV5-6
CDR3: CASSLARGSGISYNEQFF
DNA: TGTGCCAGCAGCTTGGCCAGAGGTAGCGGGATTTCCTACAATGAGCAGTTCTTC

D: TRBD1
size: few
J: TRBJ2-3
V: TRBV9
CDR3: CASSTPIQGAATDTQYF
DNA: TGTGCCAGCAGCACTCCCATACAGGGGGCGGCTACAGATACGCAGTATTTT

D: .
size: .
J: TRBJ2-1
V: TRBV9
CDR3: CASSVGGGLGYNEQFF
DNA: TGTGCCAGCAGCGTAGGGGGAGGACTGGGCTACAATGAGCAGTTCTTC

D: .
size: .
J: TRBJ2-7
V: TRBV7-9
CDR3: CASSLDGRQAPYEQYF
DNA: TGTGCCAGCAGCTTAGATGGGCGACAGGCCCCCTACGAGCAGTACTTC

D: .
size: .
J: TRBJ1-5
V: TRBV19
CDR3: CASSYLTGGYNQPQHF
DNA: TGTGCCAGTAGTTACCTGACAGGAGGATACAATCAGCCCCAGCATTTT

D: .
size: .
J: TRBJ2-2
V: TRBV4-3
CDR3: CASSQEGAAGELFF
DNA: TGCGCCAGCAGCCAAGAGGGGGCTGCCGGGGAGCTGTTTTTT

D: .
size: .
J: TRBJ2-7
V: TRBV5-6
CDR3: CASSAPEVDSYEQYF
DNA: TGTGCCAGCAGCGCGCCGGAGGTAGATTCCTACGAGCAGTACTTC

D: .
size: .
J: TRBJ1-4
V: TRBV7-2
CDR3: CASSSYREGAQLFF
DNA: TGTGCCAGCAGCTCCTACAGGGAAGGAGCGCAACTGTTTTTT

D: .
size: .
J: TRBJ2-5
V: TRBV6-2/TRBV6-3
CDR3: CASSYRGAGETQYF
DNA: TGTGCCAGCAGTTACCGGGGGGCCGGGGAGACCCAGTACTTC

D: TRBD2
size: .
J: TRBJ2-7
V: TRBV4-1
CDR3: CASSRRLAGGPDPHEQYF
DNA: TGCGCCAGCAGCCGCAGACTAGCGGGGGGGCCTGACCCCCATGAGCAGTACTTC

D: TRBD1
size: few
J: TRBJ2-7
V: TRBV29-1
CDR3: CSVEDRGTGFREQYF
DNA: TGCAGCGTTGAAGATAGGGGGACAGGGTTCCGCGAGCAGTACTTC

D: .
size: .
J: TRBJ2-7
V: TRBV29-1
CDR3: CSPEDPHEQYF
DNA: TGCAGCCCCGAGGACCCACACGAGCAGTACTTC

D: .
size: .
J: TRBJ2-5
V: TRBV18
CDR3: CASSPTRKETQYF
DNA: TGTGCCAGCTCACCAACCCGGAAAGAGACCCAGTACTTC

D: .
size: .
J: TRBJ1-2
V: TRBV12-3/TRBV12-4
CDR3: CASSLGQGRRNYGYTF
DNA: TGTGCCAGCAGTTTGGGGCAGGGCCGGAGGAACTATGGCTACACCTTC

D: TRBD2
size: many
J: TRBJ2-1
V: TRBV7-9
CDR3: CASWTSGFYNEQFF
DNA: TGTGCCAGCTGGACTAGCGGCTTTTACAATGAGCAGTTCTTC

D: TRBD2
size: .
J: TRBJ2-7
V: TRBV7-2
CDR3: CASSPARGGGSGEQYF
DNA: TGTGCCAGCAGCCCCGCCCGGGGCGGGGGGTCTGGCGAGCAGTACTTC

D: .
size: .
J: TRBJ2-7
V: TRBV3-1
CDR3: CASRLRSGSSYEQYF
DNA: TGTGCCAGCAGGCTAAGGAGCGGAAGCTCCTACGAGCAGTACTTC

D: TRBD2
size: few
J: TRBJ2-5
V: TRBV10-3
CDR3: CATRSASGETQYF
DNA: TGTGCCACCCGGTCGGCTAGCGGAGAGACCCAGTACTTC

D: TRBD2
size: .
J: TRBJ2-1
V: TRBV5-1
CDR3: CASSQIGTSGPSSYNEQFF
DNA: TGCGCCAGCAGCCAGATAGGGACTAGCGGGCCGAGCTCCTACAATGAGCAGTTCTTC

D: .
size: .
J: TRBJ2-5
V: TRBV4-1
CDR3: CASSQAPGRAKPETQYF
DNA: TGCGCCAGCAGCCAGGCTCCGGGACGAGCAAAACCAGAGACCCAGTACTTC

D: .
size: .
J: TRBJ2-5
V: TRBV4-2
CDR3: CASSQAAGRETQYF
DNA: TGTGCCAGCAGCCAAGCGGCGGGAAGGGAGACCCAGTACTTC

D: .
size: .
J: TRBJ2-7
V: TRBV24-1
CDR3: CVTGGRGHEQYF
DNA: TGTGTCACCGGGGGCAGGGGCCACGAGCAGTACTTC

D: TRBD2
size: few
J: TRBJ2-5
V: TRBV6-2/TRBV6-3
CDR3: CASITPTSGRETQYF
DNA: TGTGCCAGCATCACCCCGACTAGCGGGAGAGAGACCCAGTACTTC

D: TRBD1
size: .
J: TRBJ1-5
V: TRBV7-2
CDR3: CASSPGTVRWPQHF
DNA: TGTGCCAGCAGTCCAGGGACAGTCAGATGGCCCCAGCATTTT

D: .
size: few
J: TRBJ2-7
V: TRBV30
CDR3: CATTKGRFSEQYF
DNA: TGTGCCACTACCAAAGGGCGATTTAGCGAGCAGTACTTC

D: .
size: few
J: TRBJ2-1
V: TRBV15
CDR3: CATNKRTARGNEQFF
DNA: TGTGCCACCAATAAGAGGACCGCGCGAGGGAATGAGCAGTTCTTC

D: TRBD1
size: .
J: TRBJ1-2
V: TRBV4-3
CDR3: CASSQATGGIYGYTF
DNA: TGCGCCAGCAGCCAAGCGACAGGGGGCATCTATGGCTACACCTTC

D: .
size: few
J: TRBJ1-1
V: TRBV5-1
CDR3: CASSLLSGQDTEAFF
DNA: TGCGCCAGCAGCTTACTCAGTGGGCAGGACACTGAAGCTTTCTTT

D: .
size: .
J: TRBJ2-3
V: TRBV15
CDR3: CATSPDGNPSEATDTQYF
DNA: TGTGCCACCAGCCCCGACGGGAACCCTAGCGAAGCCACAGATACGCAGTATTTT

D: .
size: .
J: TRBJ2-3
V: TRBV7-2
CDR3: CASSLQEESTDTQYF
DNA: TGTGCCAGCAGCTTACAGGAGGAAAGCACAGATACGCAGTATTTT

D: .
size: many
J: TRBJ2-3
V: TRBV4-2
CDR3: CASSQDRSTGKYF
DNA: TGTGCCAGCAGCCAAGATAGAAGCACCGGGAAGTATTTT

D: TRBD1
size: .
J: TRBJ2-7
V: TRBV12-3/TRBV12-4
CDR3: CASRADIEQGAGEQYF
DNA: TGTGCCAGCAGGGCTGATATCGAACAGGGGGCGGGCGAGCAGTACTTC

D: .
size: many
J: TRBJ2-5
V: TRBV29-1
CDR3: CSVGTEETQYF
DNA: TGCAGCGTCGGGACCGAAGAGACCCAGTACTTC

D: TRBD1
size: many
J: TRBJ2-7
V: TRBV12-3/TRBV12-4
CDR3: CASSGQGRSYEQYF
DNA: TGTGCCAGCTCGGGACAGGGGCGCTCCTACGAGCAGTACTTC

D: .
size: few
J: TRBJ2-3
V: TRBV18
CDR3: CASSPRIAAGTDTQYF
DNA: TGTGCCAGCTCACCACGTATAGCCGCCGGCACAGATACGCAGTATTTT

D: .
size: .
J: TRBJ1-1
V: TRBV7-2
CDR3: CASISGGGLTEAFF
DNA: TGTGCCAGCATTTCCGGGGGGGGGCTCACTGAAGCTTTCTTT

D: TRBD2
size: few
J: TRBJ2-3
V: TRBV10-1
CDR3: CASSRNEPGLAGDTQYF
DNA: TGCGCCAGCAGTCGAAATGAACCGGGACTAGCGGGCGATACGCAGTATTTT

D: .
size: .
J: TRBJ2-1
V: TRBV10-3
CDR3: CAISEFSGQETQFF
DNA: TGTGCCATCAGTGAGTTTAGCGGACAAGAGACCCAGTTCTTC